Below, 31 T cell receptor beta chains from the same sample are listed, as sequenced in a study of blood T cell repertoires in COVID-19. Only in-frame clones appear in the TCRdb table, and some are missing; sequencing was by immunoSEQ multiplex PCR. The data hold about 160,000 clones, with around 83% observed a single time. Material: peripheral blood. All receptors come from an older woman with COVID-19, enrolled during active disease.

V is TRBV4-1 and J is TRBJ2-1, with a possible D match to TRBD1 (5 bases). Between the trimmed V and J ends, which lost 0 bases and 10 bases, there was a span of 10 bases. Germline CDR1 is MGHRA and CDR2 is YSYEKL. The CDR3 contains 13 residues. CDR3 residues: CASSQDRVLEQFF. The CDR3 region has the DNA TGCGCCAGCAGCCAAGACAGGGTATTGGAGCAGTTCTTC.

The J gene is TRBJ2-3, the V gene TRBV2; 9 nucleotides match TRBD2. Germline CDR1 is SNHLY and CDR2 is FYNNEI. The CDR3 sequence is 14 residues long. V was clipped by 7 bases and J by 5 bases; unmatched bases: 7. CDR3 coding DNA: TGTGCCAGCACTGAGGGTAGCGGGGGAGATACGCAGTATTTT. Amino acids: CASTEGSGGDTQYF.

The chain carries TRBV6-6 and TRBJ2-1; TRBD1 agrees at 10 bases. Germline lookup yields CDR1 MNHNY and CDR2 SVGAGI (reference sequence). CDR3 length: 15 residues. After removal of 5 bases from V and 4 bases from J, the junction contained 5 bases not matched to a gene. For the CDR3, the DNA is TGTGCCAGCAGTACGCCGGGACAGGGGTACAATGAGCAGTTCTTC. This translates into CASSTPGQGYNEQFF.

This chain uses TRBV19 with TRBJ1-1, with D unclear. The CDR3 covers 13 residues. The ends were cut back, 3 bases at V and 2 bases at J, with 7 bases in the middle. Per germline, CDR1 LNHDA and CDR2 SQIVND (reference sequence). CDR3 DNA: TGTGCCAGTAGTATCCGACTAAACACTGAAGCTTTCTTT. Translation: CASSIRLNTEAFF.

The V and J genes are TRBV7-3 and TRBJ1-1, with D possibly TRBD1 on 5 matching bases. Germline V gene data show CDR1 as SGHTA and CDR2 as FQGTGA. Trimming took 7 bases from V and 6 from J, leaving 24 bases between them. The CDR3 runs to 16 residues. The CDR3 bases are TGTGCCAGCACAGTTAAGGGCAGTTATAGGGGCCCTGAAGCTTTCTTT. This translates into CASTVKGSYRGPEAFF.

The chain links TRBV18 to TRBJ1-6; TRBD1 aligns across 7 bases. CDR1 and CDR2 (germline): KGHSH, LQKENI. The J segment lost 8 bases and the V segment lost 6 bases, leaving 10 bases of the junction unmatched. The CDR3 is 15 residues long. The CDR3 reads CASSQGRQGYSPLHF. In nucleotides, the CDR3 is TGTGCCAGCTCCCAAGGGCGACAGGGTTATTCACCCCTCCACTTT.

V usage is TRBV5-1 and J usage is TRBJ1-2; D is perhaps TRBD1 (5 bases). Germline CDR1 is SGHRS and CDR2 is YFSETQ. Deletions cut 0 bases from V and 2 bases from J, with 8 bases between. CDR3 length equals 14 residues. In DNA form, the CDR3 reads TGCGCCAGCAGCTTGGCGGGGGAAAACTATGGCTACACCTTC. Its protein product is CASSLAGENYGYTF.

The chain recombines TRBV3-1 (or the pseudogene TRBV3-2) with TRBJ1-1; D not resolved. V dropped 5 bases and J dropped 0 bases, with 7 bases sitting between them. CDR3 length: 13 amino acids. Germline assignment: CDR1 LGHDT and CDR2 YNNKEL (reference sequence). In DNA, the CDR3 is TGTGCCAGCAGCTTCGTTTTGAACACTGAAGCTTTCTTT. Protein: CASSFVLNTEAFF.

This chain connects TRBV5-8 to TRBJ2-2; 14 bases match TRBD2. This CDR3 has 16 residues. V trimming: 4 bases; J trimming: 6 bases; junction bases outside the gene matches: 5. Germline V lookup: CDR1 SGHTS, CDR2 YDEGEE. For the CDR3, the DNA is TGTGCCAGCAGCGCTCGACTAGCGGGGGGGCCCGGGGAGCTGTTTTTT. Translated: CASSARLAGGPGELFF.

The chain has TRBV27 and TRBJ1-1; D gene unclear. The CDR3 contains 14 residues. CDR1 is MNHEY and CDR2 is SMNVEV in the germline V gene (reference sequence). The V end lost 4 bases, the J end lost 2 bases, and 11 bases lay between the germline ends. The CDR3 reads CASSSGFVNTEAFF. CDR3 sequence (DNA): TGTGCCAGCAGTTCCGGGTTTGTTAACACTGAAGCTTTCTTT.

The chain carries TRBV19 and TRBJ1-2, with D possibly matching TRBD1 (5 bases). The CDR3 is 13 residues long. Trimming left V 3 bases short and J 8 bases short, with 13 bases between. In germline, CDR1 is LNHDA, CDR2 SQIVND (reference sequence). The CDR3 nucleotides read TGTGCCAGTAGTATTAATGGGGCTGGCGGCTACACCTTC. It translates to CASSINGAGGYTF.

V usage is TRBV3-1 (or the pseudogene TRBV3-2) and J usage is TRBJ1-2, with 10 nucleotides matching TRBD1. V gave up 0 bases and J gave up 7 bases; unmatched junction bases: 2. The germline V gene has CDR1 LGHDT and CDR2 YNNKEL (reference sequence). This CDR3 has 14 amino acids. CDR3 sequence: CASSQDGTGAGYTF. In DNA form, the CDR3 reads TGTGCCAGCAGCCAAGATGGGACAGGGGCTGGCTACACCTTC.

V is TRBV4-1 and J is TRBJ1-1; D is unclear. Trimming removed 0 bases from V and 2 bases from J, with 7 bases in between. CDR1 is MGHRA, CDR2 YSYEKL, per germline. The CDR3 totals 14 residues. In DNA form, the CDR3 reads TGCGCCAGCAGCCAAGATCCGGGAAACACTGAAGCTTTCTTT. Residues: CASSQDPGNTEAFF.

The table lists this clone with a count of one. The chain has TRBV7-3 and TRBJ2-5; a possible D gene is TRBD2 (7 bases). CDR3 length: 13 amino acids. The V and J ends lost 5 bases and 4 bases respectively, with 11 bases between them. Germline V CDR1 and CDR2: SGHTA, FQGTGA. CDR3 DNA: TGTGCCAGCAGCCTGGGGGGGCTAGAGACCCAGTACTTC. Amino acids: CASSLGGLETQYF.

The rearrangement uses TRBV5-6 and TRBJ1-3, with unresolved D. Germline loops: CDR1 SGHDT, CDR2 YYEEEE. V was cut by 3 bases and J by 0 bases, with 13 bases left in between. The CDR3 extends over 16 amino acids. The CDR3 DNA sequence: TGTGCCAGCAGCTCATTCAGACCTAGCTCTGGAAACACCATATATTTT. It codes for CASSSFRPSSGNTIYF.

The V and J genes are TRBV10-3 and TRBJ1-1, with a possible D match to TRBD1 (5 bases). This CDR3 has 13 amino acids. V lost 11 bases to trimming and J lost 1 base, with 14 bases between them. Germline V lookup: CDR1 ENHRY, CDR2 SYGVKD. CDR3 residues: CAARQRPNTEAFF. CDR3 bases: TGTGCCGCGAGACAGCGACCGAACACTGAAGCTTTCTTT.

The genes are TRBV7-2 and TRBJ1-3, with D possibly matching TRBD1 (5 bases). The CDR3 extends over 16 amino acids. Trimming removed 2 bases from V and 1 base from J, with 12 bases in between. The germline V gene encodes CDR1 SGHTA and CDR2 FQGNSA. The CDR3 nucleotides are TGTGCCAGCAGCTTACTACCAGGGCTGTCTGGAAACACCATATATTTT. Its translation is CASSLLPGLSGNTIYF.

This clone was seen more than once but under ten times. The CDR3 here is CATSRAGGTGGNTIYF. CDR3 in DNA: TGTGCCACCAGCAGAGCCGGCGGGACAGGTGGAAACACCATATATTTT. This chain links TRBV15 with TRBJ1-3; the match to TRBD1 covers 8 bases. The CDR3 has 16 amino acids. The germline V gene has CDR1 LNHNV and CDR2 YYDKDF (reference sequence). The trim removed 1 base at V and 3 bases at J, leaving 5 bases unmatched.

This rearrangement joins TRBV9 to TRBJ1-3, with D unclear. CDR3 length: 18 amino acids. Trimming left V 0 bases short and J 0 bases short, with 16 bases between. CDR1 is SGDLS, CDR2 YYNGEE, per germline. CDR3 nucleotides: TGTGCCAGCAGCGTAGATCCGGGTCAGAGATTCTCTGGAAACACCATATATTTT. This gives the protein CASSVDPGQRFSGNTIYF. The full variable domain, rest sourced from reference TRBV9 and TRBJ1-3, is DSGVTQTPKHLITATGQRVTLRCSPRSGDLSVYWYQQSLDQGLQFLIQYYNGEERAKGNILERFSAQQFPDLHSELNLSSLELGDSALYFCASSVDPGQRFSGNTIYFGEGSWLTVV.

This chain uses TRBV6-5 with TRBJ1-1, with 7 bases matching TRBD1. CDR3 length equals 14 residues. The germline gives CDR1 MNHEY, CDR2 SVGAGI. The V and J ends lost 6 bases and 3 bases, in that order; junction bases with no gene match: 7. CDR3 in amino acids: CASRSGTEDTEAFF. CDR3 DNA sequence: TGTGCCAGCAGGTCCGGGACAGAGGACACTGAAGCTTTCTTT.

The CDR3 reads CASSEAGQGFYGYTF. In DNA, the CDR3 is TGTGCCAGCAGTGAAGCCGGACAGGGTTTCTATGGCTACACCTTC. The chain joins TRBV6-1 to TRBJ1-2, with 8 bases aligning to TRBD1. The length of the CDR3 is 15 residues. CDR1 is MNHNS and CDR2 is SASEGT in the germline V gene. V dropped 0 bases and J dropped 4; count of bases not matched to a gene: 4.

The chain employs TRBV11-2 and TRBJ1-2; no reliable D call. The germline V and J ends were trimmed by 2 bases and 2 bases, with 6 bases remaining between them. CDR3 size: 13 residues. Germline CDR1 and CDR2: SGHAT and FQNNGV. Here the CDR3 reads CASSLTENYGYTF. The CDR3 bases are TGTGCCAGCAGCTTAACAGAGAACTATGGCTACACCTTC.

V usage is TRBV7-3 and J usage is TRBJ1-1, with D unclear. The CDR3 runs to 15 residues. Germline lookup yields CDR1 SGHTA and CDR2 FQGTGA. Trimming took off 1 base at V and 2 bases at J, with 11 bases between the two ends. The CDR3 DNA is TGTGCCAGCAGCTTAATGGCCCTGTCCAACACTGAAGCTTTCTTT. This codes for CASSLMALSNTEAFF.

This clone was detected only once. V usage is TRBV5-4 and J usage is TRBJ1-1, with D maybe TRBD1 (6 bases). The CDR3 consists of 14 residues. Per the germline V gene, CDR1 is SGHNT and CDR2 is YYREEE (reference sequence). Trimming shortened V by 5 bases and J by 2 bases, and 13 bases separated the two germline ends. This chain's CDR3 is CASRPTGPNTEAFF. For the CDR3, the DNA is TGTGCCAGCAGGCCTACAGGGCCCAACACTGAAGCTTTCTTT.

The chain is built from TRBV7-9 and TRBJ1-4, with TRBD1 matching 8 bases. Germline V gene lookup returns CDR1 SEHNR and CDR2 FQNEAQ (reference sequence). The CDR3 spans 15 residues. V shed 5 bases, J shed 8 bases, and the junction held 10 bases outside the gene matches. CDR3 DNA: TGTGCCAGCAGCCATTCTGGACAGGGTTTAGAAAAACTGTTTTTT. This gives the protein CASSHSGQGLEKLFF.

Concerning this clone itself: Other DNA sequences in the sample encode the same CDR3. The chain uses TRBV30 and TRBJ1-5; a possible D gene is TRBD1 (5 bases). CDR3 size: 15 residues. V gave up 0 bases and J gave up 7 bases, with 16 bases separating them. Germline V gene sequence: CDR1 GTSNPN, CDR2 SVGIG (reference sequence). Here the CDR3 reads CAWSVLSGGGQPQHF. In DNA, the CDR3 is TGTGCCTGGAGTGTACTATCCGGGGGAGGGCAGCCCCAGCATTTT. The full variable domain, completed using reference TRBV30 and TRBJ1-5, is SQTIHQWPATLVQPVGSPLSLECTVEGTSNPNLYWYRQAAGRGLQLLFYSVGIGQISSEVPQNLSASRPQDRQFILSSKKLLLSDSGFYLCAWSVLSGGGQPQHFGDGTRLSIL.

J is TRBJ1-3 and V is TRBV12-3 or TRBV12-4; D uncertain. Trimming left V 9 bases short and J 0 bases short, with 9 bases between. This CDR3 contains 13 residues. CDR3: CASSMSSGNTIYF. CDR3 in DNA: TGTGCCAGTTCGATGAGCTCTGGAAACACCATATATTTT.

The chain couples TRBV27 to TRBJ1-5, with D possibly being TRBD1 (6 bases). Germline V gives CDR1 MNHEY, CDR2 SMNVEV (reference sequence). The CDR3 has 16 amino acids. With 5 bases removed from V and 2 bases from J, the gap between germline ends came to 16 bases. The CDR3 loop reads CASSLGGGPGNQPQHF. In nucleotides, the CDR3 is TGTGCCAGCAGTCTCGGCGGGGGCCCAGGCAATCAGCCCCAGCATTTT.

J is TRBJ1-2 and V is TRBV30, with a possible D match to TRBD1 (5 bases). Germline CDR1 GTSNPN, CDR2 SVGIG (reference sequence). This CDR3 is 15 amino acids long. Trimming removed 4 bases from V and 1 base from J, with 16 bases in between. For the CDR3, the DNA is TGTGCCTGGATGCGAAAGCGGGGGGATAACTATGGCTACACCTTC. It is translated as CAWMRKRGDNYGYTF.

The rearrangement uses TRBV19 and TRBJ1-2; D gene unclear. Trimming cost V 4 bases and J 5 bases, with 17 bases left between them. The germline V gene encodes CDR1 LNHDA and CDR2 SQIVND (reference sequence). The CDR3 loop spans 15 amino acids. The CDR3 protein is CASSTTRGLAYGYTF. In DNA form, the CDR3 reads TGTGCCAGTAGTACCACCCGGGGTTTAGCTTATGGCTACACCTTC. The complete variable domain, with remaining parts taken from reference TRBV19 and TRBJ1-2, reads DGGITQSPKYLFRKEGQNVTLSCEQNLNHDAMYWYRQDPGQGLRLIYYSQIVNDFQKGDIAEGYSVSREKKESFPLTVTSAQKNPTAFYLCASSTTRGLAYGYTFGSGTRLTVV.

This clone was observed a handful of times. CDR3 loop: CASSERGLGYEQYF. CDR3 nucleotides: TGTGCCAGCAGTGAAAGGGGACTAGGGTACGAGCAGTACTTC. The chain has TRBV6-1 and TRBJ2-7; 8 nucleotides match TRBD2. Germline CDR1 reads MNHNS; CDR2 reads SASEGT. CDR3 length equals 14 residues. The V gene end was trimmed by 2 bases and the J gene end by 4 bases; junction bases not matched to a gene: 4.